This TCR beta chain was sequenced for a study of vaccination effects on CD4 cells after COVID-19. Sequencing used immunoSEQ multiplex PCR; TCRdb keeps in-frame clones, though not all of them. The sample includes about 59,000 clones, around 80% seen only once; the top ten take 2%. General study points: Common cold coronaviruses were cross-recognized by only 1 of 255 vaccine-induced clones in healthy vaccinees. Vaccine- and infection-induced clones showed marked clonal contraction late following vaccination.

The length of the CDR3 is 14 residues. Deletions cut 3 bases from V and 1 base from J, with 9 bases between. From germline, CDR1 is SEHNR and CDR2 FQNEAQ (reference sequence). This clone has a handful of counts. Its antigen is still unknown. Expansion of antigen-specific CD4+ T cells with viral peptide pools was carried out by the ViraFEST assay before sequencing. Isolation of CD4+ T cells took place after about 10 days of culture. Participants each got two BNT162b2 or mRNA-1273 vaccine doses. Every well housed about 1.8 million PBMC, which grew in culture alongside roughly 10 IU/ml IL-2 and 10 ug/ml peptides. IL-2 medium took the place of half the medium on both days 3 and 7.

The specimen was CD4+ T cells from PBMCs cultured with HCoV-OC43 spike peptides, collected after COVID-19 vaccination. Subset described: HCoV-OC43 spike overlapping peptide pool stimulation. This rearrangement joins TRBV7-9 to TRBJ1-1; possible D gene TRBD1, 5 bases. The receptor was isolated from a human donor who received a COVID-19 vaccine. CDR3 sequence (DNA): TGTGCCAGCAGCTTCGGGGGACCGAACACTGAAGCTTTCTTT. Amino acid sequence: CASSFGGPNTEAFF. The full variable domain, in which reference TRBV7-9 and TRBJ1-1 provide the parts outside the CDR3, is DTGVSQNPRHKITKRGQNVTFRCDPISEHNRLYWYRQTLGQGPEFLTYFQNEAQLEKSRLLSDRFSAERPKGSFSTLEIQRTEQGDSAMYLCASSFGGPNTEAFFGQGTRLTVV.